These T cell receptor beta chains were read from a single sample in a study of blood T cell repertoires in COVID-19. The repertoire was sequenced with immunoSEQ multiplex PCR; TCRdb's copy has only in-frame clones and lacks some. Of about 97,000 clones listed, about nine tenths are singletons. The specimen sequenced was peripheral blood. The origin of the receptors is a man in his 60s with acute or convalescent COVID-19. Each CDR3 is given with its conserved first and last residue. The D gene is left open where the match is weak.

>TRBJ1-1|TRBD1|TRBV7-2
CASSSRTGITEAFF
>TRBJ2-5|-|TRBV6-6
CASMMGADETQYF
>TRBJ2-5|-|TRBV29-1
CSVGRTVEETQYF
>TRBJ1-5|TRBD1|TRBV11-2
CASSPTGDQPQHF
>TRBJ2-2|TRBD1|TRBV6-5
CASIGDRGRTGELFF
>TRBJ1-1|TRBD1|TRBV6-2/TRBV6-3
CASSQGAKAFF
>TRBJ1-6|-|TRBV3-1/TRBV3-2
CASSHRTRGYNSPLHF
>TRBJ1-2|-|TRBV25-1
CASSENTGFNYGYTF
>TRBJ1-2|TRBD1|TRBV5-4
CASSRGQGPSDGYTF
>TRBJ1-6|-|TRBV7-9
CANSDSSNSPLHF
>TRBJ1-1|TRBD1|TRBV6-5
CASSTTGTTEAFF
>TRBJ2-1|TRBD1|TRBV5-4
CASSRVTGGTYNEQFF
>TRBJ1-4|-|TRBV21-1
CASSCEGQQLATNEKLFF
>TRBJ2-3|-|TRBV11-2
CASSRVARQRTDTQYF
>TRBJ2-3|TRBD2|TRBV6-1
CASSEGLAGYTDTQYF
>TRBJ1-1|-|TRBV4-2
CASSPRRVGEAFF
>TRBJ2-5|TRBD2|TRBV10-1
CASSESSSGGEETQYF
>TRBJ1-3|-|TRBV19
CASSTRERNTIYF
>TRBJ1-4|-|TRBV21-1
CASRLLSGREEKLFF
>TRBJ1-2|-|TRBV28
CASSSGQNYGYTF
>TRBJ2-1|TRBD1|TRBV10-3
CAISAGTGEYNEQFF
>TRBJ2-1|-|TRBV7-9
CASSLALYNEQFF
>TRBJ1-2|-|TRBV2
CASSEGRVRGYTF
>TRBJ2-1|-|TRBV27
CASGRGEQFF
>TRBJ2-7|-|TRBV11-2
CASSFHYEQYF
>TRBJ1-2|-|TRBV10-3
CAISGTPGQDGYTF
>TRBJ1-2|-|TRBV5-6
CASSLGGPGYTF
>TRBJ2-1|TRBD2|TRBV18
CASSTTSGGSYNEQFF
>TRBJ1-2|-|TRBV28
CASSLGGGGYTF
>TRBJ1-1|-|TRBV2
CASSEARGVNTEAFF
>TRBJ1-4|TRBD1|TRBV6-5
CASSYDRVGEKLFF
>TRBJ2-3|TRBD2|TRBV6-5
CASSYRTSVDTQYF
>TRBJ2-3|-|TRBV5-1
CASSLVGAVTDTQYF
>TRBJ1-4|TRBD1|TRBV19
CATIRGFQGAWEKLFF
>TRBJ2-7|TRBD1|TRBV11-2
CASSRGGQGAYEQYF
>TRBJ1-1|TRBD1|TRBV7-2
CASSIQGAGAFF
>TRBJ1-1|TRBD1|TRBV3-1/TRBV3-2
CASSQHRGVMNTEAFF
>TRBJ1-1|-|TRBV15
CATGTPRGTEAFF
>TRBJ1-2|-|TRBV5-1
CASGGFYGYTF
>TRBJ2-2|-|TRBV6-4
CASRSRTEAAGELFF
>TRBJ1-4|TRBD1|TRBV18
CASSSTGTGSATNEKLFF
>TRBJ1-6|TRBD1|TRBV27
CASSSSGTGVSPLHF
>TRBJ1-2|TRBD1|TRBV29-1
CSASNWGQGVSNYGYTF
>TRBJ1-5|-|TRBV5-5
CASSLNPVGQPQHF
>TRBJ1-4|-|TRBV10-3
CAISPTAPTNEKLFF
>TRBJ1-2|-|TRBV6-1
CASSEQGSYGYTF
>TRBJ2-3|-|TRBV5-4
CASRSSGVGTDTQYF
>TRBJ1-2|-|TRBV6-6
CASSYETRNYGYTF
>TRBJ1-1|TRBD1|TRBV5-1
CASSSRGQDTEAFF